This is a list of T cell receptor beta chains from one sample in a study of cytomegalovirus exposure and HLA in healthy donors. Generated by immunoSEQ multiplex PCR, the TCRdb table keeps only in-frame clones and is missing some. The sample yields approximately 90,000 clones, around 77% seen once. Sequencing used PBMCs. These receptors were taken from a boy aged 5-17 years in good health and CMV-seronegative. Each CDR3 is given with its conserved first and last residue. D genes are given only for firm matches. Not every row has a clone size; where given, it reads once, few, many or a size class.

D: NA; length: 12; V: TRBV30; J: TRBJ1-2; size: once; CDR3: CACPGGYYGYTF; DNA: TGTGCCTGTCCCGGGGGATACTATGGCTACACCTTC
D: TRBD1; length: 13; V: TRBV4-3; J: TRBJ1-2; size: NA; CDR3: CASSRGGTDGYTF; DNA: TGCGCCAGCAGCCGGGGCGGGACAGATGGCTACACCTTC
D: TRBD1; length: 13; V: TRBV7-6; J: TRBJ2-7; size: NA; CDR3: CASSRTGGGEQYF; DNA: TGTGCCAGCAGCCGGACAGGGGGCGGCGAGCAGTACTTC
D: NA; length: 15; V: TRBV7-2; J: TRBJ2-5; size: NA; CDR3: CASSTQQGRGETQYF; DNA: TGTGCCAGCAGCACCCAACAGGGGCGGGGAGAGACCCAGTACTTC
D: TRBD1; length: 15; V: TRBV4-3; J: TRBJ2-2; size: once; CDR3: CASSLGTGRTGELFF; DNA: TGCGCCAGCAGCCTAGGGACAGGGAGAACCGGGGAGCTGTTTTTT
D: TRBD2; length: 14; V: TRBV30; J: TRBJ2-5; size: NA; CDR3: CACTSGSLQETQYF; DNA: TGTGCCTGTACTAGCGGGAGTCTTCAAGAGACCCAGTACTTC
D: NA; length: 13; V: TRBV19; J: TRBJ1-5; size: few; CDR3: CASSTHSYQPQHF; DNA: TGTGCCAGTAGCACCCACAGTTATCAGCCCCAGCATTTT
D: NA; length: 13; V: TRBV18; J: TRBJ2-1; size: NA; CDR3: CASSASVRNEQFF; DNA: TGTGCCAGCTCAGCCTCTGTTAGAAACGAGCAGTTCTTC
D: TRBD1; length: 13; V: TRBV27; J: TRBJ1-2; size: NA; CDR3: CASRRDSSWGYTF; DNA: TGTGCCAGCAGGCGGGACAGTTCGTGGGGCTACACCTTC
D: TRBD2; length: 15; V: TRBV6-5; J: TRBJ2-7; size: NA; CDR3: CASSRLAGGSYEQYF; DNA: TGTGCCAGCAGCCGACTAGCGGGGGGAAGCTACGAGCAGTACTTC